This T cell receptor (beta chain) was sequenced during a study of Ad26.COV2.S vaccination and SARS-CoV-2 variants (dated by TCRdb to 2020 to 2022). Looking at the study overall: Vaccine-arm donors came from COV1001, a multicentre, randomized, double-blind, placebo-controlled phase I-IIa trial of Ad26.COV2.S in healthy adults. Dosing of Ad26.COV2.S was intramuscular, at either 5x10^10 or 1x10^11 viral particles, delivered as one shot or as two shots spaced 56 days apart. A total of 32 samples were included in the TCR-sequenced set, comprising approximately 20 Ad26.COV2.S vaccine recipients, 5 placebo recipients and 8 SARS-CoV-2 convalescent individuals. TCRbeta repertoire sequencing served as the tool for gauging how specific and how broad the SARS-CoV-2-reactive T cell receptors were following Ad26.COV2.S vaccination. Investigators remained blinded to trial group allocation during experiments and outcome assessment. Trial participants were randomized into five groups of five, in which low-dose or high-dose Ad26.COV2.S was given once or twice, or placebo was given on both occasions. Broad study findings and their caveats: After vaccination, substantial breadth of spike-specific CD8+ and CD4+ T cell responses was reported. The study was not powered for comparison of responses between vaccine doses or regimens. Vaccine and placebo recipients had comparable non-spike TCR breadth, which fits with the vaccine containing only spike. The authors noted that the TCR breadth and depth analyses may have underestimated total T cell responses. Spike-specific TCR breadth was higher in Ad26.COV2.S recipients than in placebo recipients (P = 0.0014).

TCRbeta CDR3 regions were sequenced with the immunoSEQ Assay. After extraction, genomic DNA underwent amplification by bias-controlled multiplex PCR, followed by high-throughput sequencing. The original methods were these. To quantify the absolute abundance of every unique TCRbeta CDR3 region, sequences were collapsed and filtered. T cell fraction was estimated by normalizing TCRbeta template counts to usable DNA, which was measured by amplifying reference genes present in all nucleated cells. Repertoire TCRs were annotated as SARS-CoV-2-specific by exact matching of V gene, CDR3 amino acid sequence and J gene to a known reactive TCR set. The reference SARS-CoV-2 TCR set was obtained from MIRA and was filtered for enrichment in COVID-19-positive ImmuneCODE repertoires, whereby public or cross-reactive TCRs were removed. Using the MIRA antigens, annotated TCRs were further analysed by specific ORF or by position within an ORF. Depth was the summed frequency of annotated unique rearrangements, while breadth was defined as annotated unique rearrangements over total unique productive rearrangements. Two-sided Wilcoxon rank-sum tests were used to compare TCR breadth between groups. TCRdb limited this immuneACCESS table to in-frame rearrangements with V and J called. A share of clones is missing; checked studies link under half to unresolved V genes, and the rest is unexplained. The V and J calls and clone size are taken from that table; D and trimming were inferred from the DNA. This sample is represented by roughly 380,000 clones; roughly 81% of them were singletons. 3.3% of the sample rests with the top ten.

With regard to this clone: The specificity of this receptor is unknown. No base-level quality is on record; no much larger clone is a single base apart.

Per the germline V gene, SGHRS is the CDR1 and YFSETQ is the CDR2. The CDR3 covers 15 residues, taking in both the cysteine and the phenylalanine. The CDR3 DNA has 45 bases and is translated from base 1. V is trimmed back by 4 bases and J by 4 bases, and the junction contains 4 bases that no gene match accounts for. The treatment or condition label, as the study defines it: approximately 18 received Ad26.COV2.S at low or high dose, single or two shots; about 5 received placebo; per-sample allocation not given. For vaccine and placebo recipients, repertoires were sequenced using samples collected on day 63 after the first injection. In Cohort 1b, 20 to 25 adults aged 18-55 years were enrolled at a single site in Boston, USA, between 29 July and 7 August 2020. Ad26.COV2.S was a replication-incompetent adenovirus type 26 vector expressing a prefusion-stabilized SARS-CoV-2 spike protein from the original Wuhan strain.

This material consisted of peripheral blood, taken in a trial of Ad26.COV2.S vaccine versus placebo. The clonotype was recovered from a person between 18 and 59 years old who received the Ad26.COV2.S COVID-19 vaccine or a placebo. The V and J genes are TRBV5-1 and TRBJ2-1, and TRBD2 aligns with 11 junction nucleotides. CDR3 sequence: CASSLVAGGYNEQFF. Here is the DNA: TGCGCCAGCAGCCTAGTAGCGGGAGGGTACAATGAGCAGTTCTTC. Extended through the reference TRBV5-1 and TRBJ2-1 proteins, this CDR3 yields the full variable domain: KAGVTQTPRYLIKTRGQQVTLSCSPISGHRSVSWYQQTPGQGLQFLFEYFSETQRNKGNFPGRFSGRQFSNSRSEMNVSTLELGDSALYLCASSLVAGGYNEQFFGPGTRLTVL.